The clone carrying this TCR beta chain has at least ten counts. The antigen is undetermined. This sample is part of a study of T-cell memory formation after mild COVID-19. TCRdb re-called the 5' RACE reads through MiXCR, storing one row per CDR3 protein. The table records fewer than 250,000 distinct CDR3 sequences, roughly a tenth of them present only once. Study-level points and caveats: Memory sampled before infection contained some responding clones, suggesting cross-reactive memory joined.

This receptor was identified in a man aged 18 to 35 who had mild COVID-19 (a few samples of this study predate the infection). Cell type and time point are not known. Source material: PBMCs or a T cell subset sorted from them (not recorded which).

CDR3 nucleotide sequence: TGCGCCAGCAGCCAGAGACAGGGGGACGAGCAGTACGTC. Its protein product is CASSQRQGDEQYV. The rearrangement uses TRBV4-1 and TRBJ2-7; 9 nucleotides align to TRBD1. The CDR3 is 13 amino acids. Germline trimming cut 3 bases from V and 5 bases from J; bases unmatched to any gene: 2. Germline CDR1 is MGHRA and CDR2 is YSYEKL.